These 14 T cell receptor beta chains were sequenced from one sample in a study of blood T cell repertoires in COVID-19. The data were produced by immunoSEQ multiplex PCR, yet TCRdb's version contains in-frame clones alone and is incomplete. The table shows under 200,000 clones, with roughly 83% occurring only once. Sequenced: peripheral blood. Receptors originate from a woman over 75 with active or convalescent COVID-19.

The CDR3: CAWGPQYGYTF. CDR3 DNA: TGTGCCTGGGGCCCCCAGTATGGCTACACCTTC. This chain uses TRBV30 with TRBJ1-2; D gene uncertain. CDR1 is GTSNPN, CDR2 SVGIG, per germline (reference sequence). The CDR3 length is 11 residues. V lost 5 bases to trimming and J lost 5 bases, with 9 bases between them.

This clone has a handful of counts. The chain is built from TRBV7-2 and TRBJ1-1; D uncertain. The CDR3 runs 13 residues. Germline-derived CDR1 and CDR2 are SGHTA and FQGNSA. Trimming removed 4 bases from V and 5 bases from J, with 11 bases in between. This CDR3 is CASSYTTGTEAFF. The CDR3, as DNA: TGTGCCAGCAGCTACACCACGGGGACTGAAGCTTTCTTT.

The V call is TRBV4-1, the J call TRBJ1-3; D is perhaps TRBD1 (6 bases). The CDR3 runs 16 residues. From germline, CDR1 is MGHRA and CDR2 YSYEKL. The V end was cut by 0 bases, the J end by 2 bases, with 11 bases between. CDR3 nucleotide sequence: TGCGCCAGCAGCCAAGACCCAGGGGATACTGGAAACACCATATATTTT. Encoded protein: CASSQDPGDTGNTIYF.

The CDR3 sequence is CASSPGASYGYTF. In DNA, the CDR3 is TGTGCCAGCAGCCCAGGGGCTAGCTATGGCTACACCTTC. This sequence joins TRBV11-2 and TRBJ1-2, with TRBD1 as a possible D gene (6 bases). There are 13 residues in the CDR3. V was trimmed by 5 bases and J by 4 bases, leaving 11 bases between them. In germline, CDR1 is SGHAT, CDR2 FQNNGV.

CDR3 coding DNA: TGTGCCAGCAGCCAAGGGCCCTGGAGGGACGAGCAGTACTTC. It is translated as CASSQGPWRDEQYF. The chain uses TRBV14 and TRBJ2-7, with D perhaps TRBD2 (6 bases). The germline CDR1 and CDR2 sequences are SGHDN and FVKESK. V gave up 1 base and J gave up 5 bases, with 12 bases separating them. This CDR3 spans 14 amino acids.

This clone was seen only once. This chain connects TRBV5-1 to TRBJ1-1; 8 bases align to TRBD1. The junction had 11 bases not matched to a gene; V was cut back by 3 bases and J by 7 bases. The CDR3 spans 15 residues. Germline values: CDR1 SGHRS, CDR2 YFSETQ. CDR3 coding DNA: TGCGCCAGCAGCTCGGCAGGGGGCTTGATAATTGAAGCTTTCTTT. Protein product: CASSSAGGLIIEAFF.

The CDR3 here is CASSIPGISETQYF. In nucleotides, the CDR3 is TGTGCCAGTAGTATCCCGGGGATTTCAGAGACCCAGTACTTC. This chain links TRBV19 with TRBJ2-5; D possibly corresponds to TRBD2 (5 bases). The CDR3 consists of 14 residues. V was shortened by 3 bases and J by 4 bases, with 12 bases between the two germline ends. Per the germline V gene, CDR1 is LNHDA and CDR2 is SQIVND (reference sequence). Filled out from reference TRBV19 and TRBJ2-5, the complete variable domain reads DGGITQSPKYLFRKEGQNVTLSCEQNLNHDAMYWYRQDPGQGLRLIYYSQIVNDFQKGDIAEGYSVSREKKESFPLTVTSAQKNPTAFYLCASSIPGISETQYFGPGTRLLVL.

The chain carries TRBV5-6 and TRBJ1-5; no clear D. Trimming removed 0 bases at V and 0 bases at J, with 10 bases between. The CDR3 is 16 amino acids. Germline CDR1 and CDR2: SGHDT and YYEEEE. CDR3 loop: CASSLGARSSNQPQHF. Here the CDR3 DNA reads TGTGCCAGCAGCTTGGGGGCCCGATCTAGCAATCAGCCCCAGCATTTT.

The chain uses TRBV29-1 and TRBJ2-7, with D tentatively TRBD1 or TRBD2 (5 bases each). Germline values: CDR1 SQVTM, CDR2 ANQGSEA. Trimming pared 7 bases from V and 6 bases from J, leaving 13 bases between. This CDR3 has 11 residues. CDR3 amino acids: CSASSRVEQYF. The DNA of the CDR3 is TGCAGCGCTAGCTCCAGGGTCGAGCAGTACTTC.

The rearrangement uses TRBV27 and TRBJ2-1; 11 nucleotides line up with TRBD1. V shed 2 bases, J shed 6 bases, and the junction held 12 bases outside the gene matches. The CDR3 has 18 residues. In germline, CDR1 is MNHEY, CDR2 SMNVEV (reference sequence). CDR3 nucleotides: TGTGCCAGCAGTTTACTTCTCCTCGGGACAGGGGGGAGCAATGAGCAGTTCTTC. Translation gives CASSLLLLGTGGSNEQFF.

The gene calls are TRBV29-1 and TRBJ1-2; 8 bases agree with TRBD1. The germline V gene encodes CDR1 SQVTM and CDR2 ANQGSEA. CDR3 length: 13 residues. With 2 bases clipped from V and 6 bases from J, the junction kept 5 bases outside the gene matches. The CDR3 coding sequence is TGCAGCGTTGAATCGGCAGGGGGCAATGGCTACACCTTC. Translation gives CSVESAGGNGYTF.

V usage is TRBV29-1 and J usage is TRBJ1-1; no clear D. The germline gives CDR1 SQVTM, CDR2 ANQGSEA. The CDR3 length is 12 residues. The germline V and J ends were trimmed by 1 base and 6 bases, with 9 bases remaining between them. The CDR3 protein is CSVEGGRSEAFF. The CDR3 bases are TGCAGCGTTGAAGGAGGGAGGTCTGAAGCTTTCTTT.

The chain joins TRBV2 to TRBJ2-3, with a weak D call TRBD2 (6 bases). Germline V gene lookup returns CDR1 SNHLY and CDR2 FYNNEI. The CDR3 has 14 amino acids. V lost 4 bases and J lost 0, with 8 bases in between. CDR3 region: CASSVGTSTDTQYF. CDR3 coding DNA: TGTGCCAGCAGTGTGGGGACTAGCACAGATACGCAGTATTTT.

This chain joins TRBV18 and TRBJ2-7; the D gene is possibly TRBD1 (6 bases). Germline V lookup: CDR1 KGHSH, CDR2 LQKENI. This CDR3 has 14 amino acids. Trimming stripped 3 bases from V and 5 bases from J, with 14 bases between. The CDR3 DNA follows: TGTGCCAGCTCACCTATATCGCAGGGGCACGAGCAGTACTTC. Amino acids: CASSPISQGHEQYF.